The 18 T cell receptor beta chains below come from one sample, sequenced in a study of CD8 T cells in ankylosing spondylitis. TCRdb processed the 5' RACE reads anew with MiXCR; each CDR3 protein has one entry. Seen here are 200,000 to 250,000 distinct CDR3 sequences, roughly 25% observed once, and the top ten hold approximately 6.6%. The sequencing sample was made of blood, either unsorted or a sorted T cell fraction (not recorded which). These receptors originate from a male donor with ankylosing spondylitis or in good health (not recorded which).

This clonotype has only a few counts. The CDR3 reads CASSQDGRGAGPLHF. The CDR3 DNA reads as TGTGCCAGCAGCCAAGATGGTAGGGGAGCAGGACCCCTCCACTTT. The chain carries TRBV3-1 and TRBJ1-6, with TRBD1 as a possible D gene (5 bases). V gave up 0 bases and J gave up 12 bases, with 15 bases separating them. This CDR3 is 15 amino acids long. Per germline, CDR1 LGHDT and CDR2 YNNKEL (reference sequence).

The table lists this clonotype with many counts. The chain uses TRBV20-1 and TRBJ2-1; D remains ambiguous. V gave up 1 base and J gave up 9 bases, with 4 bases separating them. Germline-derived CDR1 and CDR2 are DFQATT and SNEGSKA (reference sequence). This CDR3 spans 10 amino acids. The CDR3 sequence is CSARGFEQFF. The CDR3 region has the DNA TGCAGTGCTAGAGGTTTTGAGCAGTTCTTC.

The rearrangement joins TRBV10-3 to TRBJ2-7; D possibly corresponds to TRBD1 (6 bases). V dropped 8 bases and J dropped 2 bases, with 13 bases sitting between them. Germline CDR1 reads ENHRY; CDR2 reads SYGVKD. The CDR3 has 13 residues. DNA for the CDR3: TGTGCCATCTCCCCCGGACAGCCCTACGAGCAGTACTTC. Protein sequence: CAISPGQPYEQYF.

In this sample, this clonotype turned up a few times. This may come from a read error, since a much larger clone is one base off. The V call is TRBV29-1, the J call TRBJ2-3; D possibly corresponds to TRBD2 (5 bases). The CDR3 is 11 residues long. CDR1 is SQVTM and CDR2 is ANQGSEA in the germline V gene. CDR3 DNA sequence: TGCGGCGTTGATACGACCGCGGGGCAGTATTTT. Amino acids: CGVDTTAGQYF.

This clonotype was counted only a few times. V and J are TRBV7-2 and TRBJ2-5; the D gene is possibly TRBD2 (5 bases). V was cut by 3 bases and J by 4 bases, with 9 bases left in between. CDR1 is SGHTA and CDR2 is FQGNSA in the germline V gene. The CDR3 length is 13 residues. DNA of the CDR3: TGTGCCAGCAGCTTCAGAGGGCCAGAGACCCAGTACTTC. Translated: CASSFRGPETQYF.

This clonotype was counted at least ten times. V is TRBV28 and J is TRBJ1-1, with 7 bases that match TRBD1. In germline, CDR1 is MDHEN, CDR2 SYDVKM. The CDR3 runs 12 residues. V trimming: 6 bases; J trimming: 10 bases; junction bases outside the gene matches: 8. The CDR3 loop reads CASRTGTTGAFF. CDR3 bases: TGTGCCAGCAGGACAGGGACCACGGGAGCTTTCTTT.

This clonotype occurred many times. The V gene is TRBV5-1, the J gene TRBJ2-1; TRBD2 is a possible D gene (5 bases). V was cut by 4 bases and J by 0 bases, with 11 bases left in between. This CDR3 region has 15 residues. Looked up from germline, CDR1 is SGHRS and CDR2 is YFSETQ. CDR3 nucleotide sequence: TGCGCCAGCAGCGACGCGGGTGGCTCCTACAATGAGCAGTTCTTC. This translates into CASSDAGGSYNEQFF.

The V and J genes are TRBV19 and TRBJ2-1, with D possibly matching TRBD2 (6 bases). CDR3 size: 16 residues. V gave up 3 bases and J gave up 7 bases, with 19 bases separating them. Germline values: CDR1 LNHDA, CDR2 SQIVND (reference sequence). The DNA of the CDR3 is TGTGCCAGTAGTATCGCCGGGAGTGGGGGTAGGAATGAGCAGTTCTTC. It yields the protein CASSIAGSGGRNEQFF.

The chain is built from TRBV5-5 and TRBJ2-5; TRBD2 matches at 7 bases. Germline V gene sequence: CDR1 SGHKS, CDR2 YYEKEE (reference sequence). Trimming took 7 bases from V and 3 from J; bases not matched to a gene: 3. This CDR3 is 12 amino acids long. Here the CDR3 DNA reads TGTGCCAGCGGCCTAGCGGAAGAGACCCAGTACTTC. Protein sequence: CASGLAEETQYF.

This chain joins TRBV12-3 or TRBV12-4 and TRBJ1-5; D is possibly TRBD1 (5 bases). This CDR3 is built from 15 residues. V was pared by 4 bases and J by 2 bases, with 12 bases between. The CDR3 bases are TGTGCCAGCAGTTGGGGCAGGGACGGCAATCAGCCCCAGCATTTT. It yields the protein CASSWGRDGNQPQHF.

The rearrangement links TRBV7-8 to TRBJ2-1; D possibly corresponds to TRBD1 (5 bases). Germline-derived CDR1 and CDR2 are SGHVS and FQNEAQ. V was cut by 3 bases and J by 7 bases, with 16 bases left in between. The length of the CDR3 is 15 residues. The CDR3 nucleotides read TGTGCCAGCAGCTTCCAGGGTGTCGTTGGGAATGAGCAGTTCTTC. It translates to CASSFQGVVGNEQFF.

This clonotype showed up many times. V gene TRBV12-3 or TRBV12-4 combines with J gene TRBJ2-7; D is undetermined. The CDR3 is 13 amino acids. V was trimmed by 2 bases and J by 6 bases, leaving 11 bases between them. CDR3 sequence reads: CASSLIRAFEQYF. For the CDR3, the DNA is TGTGCCAGCAGTTTAATCAGAGCTTTCGAGCAGTACTTC.

The V call is TRBV2, the J call TRBJ2-7, with 9 bases fitting TRBD1. Trimming cost V 6 bases and J 5 bases; bases outside gene matches: 5. The CDR3 has 13 residues. Germline CDR1 and CDR2: SNHLY and FYNNEI. The CDR3 region has the DNA TGTGCCAGCAGACGGGACAGGGCCAACGAGCAGTACTTC. It yields the protein CASRRDRANEQYF.

The table lists this clonotype with a few counts. The chain employs TRBV6-1 and TRBJ1-2; maybe TRBD1 (6 bases). Germline V CDR1 and CDR2: MNHNS, SASEGT. CDR3 size: 14 residues. Deletions cut 6 bases from V and 0 bases from J, with 11 bases between. This CDR3 is CASSPDRTNYGYTF. In DNA, the CDR3 is TGTGCCAGCAGCCCGGACAGAACTAACTATGGCTACACCTTC.

This clonotype was seen a handful of times. This chain links TRBV6-5 with TRBJ1-5; 7 bases fit TRBD1. The CDR3 consists of 15 residues. With V trimmed by 0 bases and J by 1 base, 0 bases remained unmatched. Germline CDR1 and CDR2: MNHEY and SVGAGI. As DNA, the CDR3 is TGTGCCAGCAGTTACTCGACAGGGAGCAATCAGCCCCAGCATTTT. This translates into CASSYSTGSNQPQHF.

The V gene is TRBV29-1, the J gene TRBJ2-3; D is undetermined. V lost 4 bases and J lost 3, with 20 bases in between. The CDR3 extends over 16 amino acids. From germline, CDR1 is SQVTM and CDR2 ANQGSEA. CDR3 sequence reads: CSVVKGAGPVTDTQYF. CDR3 DNA: TGCAGCGTTGTGAAGGGTGCCGGCCCGGTTACAGATACGCAGTATTTT.

The gene calls are TRBV30 and TRBJ2-2; no reliable D call. Per germline, CDR1 GTSNPN and CDR2 SVGIG (reference sequence). V was clipped by 8 bases and J by 9 bases, with 7 bases between them. The CDR3 is 9 residues long. The CDR3 loop is CAVGRELFF. The CDR3 bases are TGTGCCGTGGGAAGGGAGCTGTTTTTT.

The count of this clonotype is one. V usage is TRBV10-3 and J usage is TRBJ2-3, with D unclear. This CDR3 spans 14 amino acids. V lost 0 bases and J lost 0, with 4 bases in between. CDR1 and CDR2 (germline): ENHRY, SYGVKD. CDR3 amino acids: CAISESSSTDTQYF. Here the CDR3 DNA reads TGTGCCATCAGTGAGTCGTCTAGCACAGATACGCAGTATTTT.